The entry below gives a single T cell receptor beta chain sequence along with its context. The data are from a study of blood T cell repertoires in COVID-19. Turning to the study itself: From the United States, Italy and Spain came samples of acute and convalescent COVID-19. The analysed material was cDNA or gDNA that came from T cells, B-cell-depleted T cells, or PBMCs.

CDR1 and CDR2 from the germline V gene are MNHEY and SVGEGT. V was clipped by 0 bases and J by 4 bases, with 18 bases between them. This CDR3 comprises 17 residues. Authors' methods: Estimates of nucleated cell counts were drawn from the amplification of reference gene primers. Measured with immunoSEQ multiplex PCR; TCRdb has only the in-frame clones, and not every one. V, J and clone size were drawn from that table, and D and trimming were deduced from the DNA. The table has tens of thousands of clones, approximately 80% seen once. The chain couples TRBV6-2 or TRBV6-3 to TRBJ1-1; D unresolved. This sequence was found in a man in his sixties or seventies with acute or convalescent COVID-19. The sequenced sample was peripheral blood. CDR3 sequence reads: CASSYSSLAGRGTEAFF. The CDR3 DNA reads as TGTGCCAGCAGTTACTCGTCCCTGGCCGGAAGAGGCACTGAAGCTTTCTTT.